The sequence of this TCR beta chain was determined in a study of T cells in Graves' hyperthyroidism and ophthalmopathy. Across the whole study: Peripheral blood was obtained at initial diagnosis, preceding any treatment.

The germline V gene encodes CDR1 SGHRS and CDR2 YFSETQ. Unmatched junction bases numbered 6, after V lost 4 bases and J lost 2 bases. The CDR3 runs 15 residues. Researchers amplified the TCR beta CDR3 regions from RNA transcripts. With the HTBI primer set, the TCR CDR3 went through a first round of RT-PCR. TCRdb re-called the multiplex PCR reads with MiXCR, one entry per CDR3 protein. The sample has 400,000 to 450,000 distinct CDR3 sequences, roughly 14% seen once. Regarding the study as a whole: In the analysis, a 13 V-J model separated ophthalmopathy from stable hyperthyroidism. Among clonotypes expanded in thyroid above 0.001, most were also found in blood.

The table lists this clonotype with many counts. Its antigen is still unknown. The sequencing sample was made of blood. The rearrangement uses TRBV5-1 and TRBJ2-3; 8 positions agree with TRBD1. This sequence was found in a man younger than 35 with Graves' ophthalmopathy. The CDR3 protein is CASSPGQANTDTQYF. As DNA, the CDR3 is TGCGCCAGCAGCCCGGGACAGGCGAACACAGATACGCAGTATTTT.